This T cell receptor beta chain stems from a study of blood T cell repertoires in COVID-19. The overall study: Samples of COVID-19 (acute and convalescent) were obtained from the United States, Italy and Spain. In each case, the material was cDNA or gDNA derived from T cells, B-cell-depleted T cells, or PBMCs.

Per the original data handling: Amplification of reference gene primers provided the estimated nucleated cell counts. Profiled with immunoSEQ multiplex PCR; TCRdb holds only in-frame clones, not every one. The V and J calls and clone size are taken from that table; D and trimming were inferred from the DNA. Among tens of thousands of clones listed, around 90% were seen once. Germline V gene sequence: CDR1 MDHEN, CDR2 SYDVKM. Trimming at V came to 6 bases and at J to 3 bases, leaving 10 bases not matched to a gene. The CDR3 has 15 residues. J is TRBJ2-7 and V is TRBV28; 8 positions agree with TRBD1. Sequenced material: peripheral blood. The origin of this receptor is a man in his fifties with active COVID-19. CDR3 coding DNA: TGTGCCAGCAGCCCGCCGGGAGACAGGGGCTACGAGCAGTACTTC. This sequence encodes CASSPPGDRGYEQYF.